This TCR beta chain was retrieved from a study of cytomegalovirus exposure and HLA in healthy donors. Remarks on this clone: Antigen unknown.

The V end lost 4 bases, the J end lost 6 bases, and 10 bases lay between the germline ends. The CDR3 length is 12 residues. Germline assignment: CDR1 SGHDT and CDR2 YYEEEE. Study outcomes and limitations: Subsequent analysis revealed that first-cohort TCR clusters tended to co-occur in the approximately 120 validation repertoires. Cytomegalovirus-associated status was assigned to approximately 160 TCR beta chains. For cytomegalovirus status, the classifier reportedly gave diagnoses with high specificity and sensitivity.

Clones were sequenced by immunoSEQ multiplex PCR, and TCRdb holds only the in-frame ones, with some missing. The table records 57,000 or so clones, approximately 96% of them present only once. The V and J genes are TRBV5-6 and TRBJ1-1; no clear D. The sample consisted of PBMCs. The sequence was collected from a man aged 18 to 29 in good health and CMV-seronegative. The CDR3 reads CASSLGRAEAFF. DNA of the CDR3: TGTGCCAGCAGCCTCGGGAGAGCTGAAGCTTTCTTT.